A selection of T cell receptor beta chains follows, all from one sample in a study of control samples from healthy donors and cancer patients. Sequencing used immunoSEQ multiplex PCR; TCRdb keeps in-frame clones, though not all of them. The sample carries 150,000 or so clones, roughly 92% recorded once. The sample comprised blood. Receptors originate from a woman under 40 in good health. Each CDR3 is given with its conserved first and last residue. Part of the rows lack a size; the others show once, few, many or a class for expanded clones.

V,size,J,CDR3
TRBV7-9,.,TRBJ2-1,CASSEGLAGNEQFF
TRBV24-1,few,TRBJ2-3,CATSDLSRDTDTQYF
TRBV19,.,TRBJ2-2,CASNGANTGELFF
TRBV19,once,TRBJ2-1,CASSINGRPYNEQFF
TRBV27,.,TRBJ2-1,CASSNGGSYNEQFF
TRBV19,.,TRBJ2-2,CASSLVNTGELFF
TRBV3-1/TRBV3-2,.,TRBJ1-5,CASSQDTGRNQPQHF
TRBV9,.,TRBJ2-1,CASSVDGRAWDEQFF
TRBV5-1,.,TRBJ2-3,CASSLVSGSQADTQYF
TRBV5-8,.,TRBJ1-3,CASSFTAPGQFSGNTIYF
TRBV11-3,.,TRBJ2-1,CASSPRQGASEQFF
TRBV21-1,.,TRBJ1-5,CASSKVTTGGSYSNQPQHF
TRBV7-3,once,TRBJ2-3,CASSSPPDTQYF
TRBV24-1,.,TRBJ2-2,CATRGAGDTGELFF